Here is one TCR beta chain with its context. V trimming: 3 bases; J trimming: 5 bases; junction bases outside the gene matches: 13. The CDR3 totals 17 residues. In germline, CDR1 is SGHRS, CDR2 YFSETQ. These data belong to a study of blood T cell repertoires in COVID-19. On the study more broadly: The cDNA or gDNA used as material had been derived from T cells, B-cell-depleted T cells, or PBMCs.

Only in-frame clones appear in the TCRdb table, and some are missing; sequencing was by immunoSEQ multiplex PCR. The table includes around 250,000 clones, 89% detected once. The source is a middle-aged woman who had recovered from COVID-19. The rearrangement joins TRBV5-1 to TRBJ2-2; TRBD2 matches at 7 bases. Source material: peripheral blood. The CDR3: CASSWEAGSGLTGELFF. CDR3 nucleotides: TGCGCCAGCAGCTGGGAAGCGGGGAGCGGGTTGACCGGGGAGCTGTTTTTT.